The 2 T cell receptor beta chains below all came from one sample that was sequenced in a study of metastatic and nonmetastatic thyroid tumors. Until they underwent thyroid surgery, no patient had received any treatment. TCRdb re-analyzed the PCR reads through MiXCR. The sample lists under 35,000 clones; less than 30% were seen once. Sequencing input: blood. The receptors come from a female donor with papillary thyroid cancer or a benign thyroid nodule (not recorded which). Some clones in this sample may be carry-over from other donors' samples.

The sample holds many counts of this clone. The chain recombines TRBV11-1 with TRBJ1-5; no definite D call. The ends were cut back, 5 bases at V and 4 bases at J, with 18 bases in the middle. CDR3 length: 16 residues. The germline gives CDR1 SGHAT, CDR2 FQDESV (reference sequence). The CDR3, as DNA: TGTGCCAGCAGCCCAGCCGGGGAGTACGGGAATCAGCCCCAGCATTTT. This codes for CASSPAGEYGNQPQHF.

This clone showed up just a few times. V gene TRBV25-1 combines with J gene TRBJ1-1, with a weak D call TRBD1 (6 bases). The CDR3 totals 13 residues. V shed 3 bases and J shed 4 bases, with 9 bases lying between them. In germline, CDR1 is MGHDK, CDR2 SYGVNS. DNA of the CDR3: TGTGCCAGCAGTGAGGGGGCAGGCACTGAAGCTTTCTTT. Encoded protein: CASSEGAGTEAFF.